These 2 T cell receptor beta chains came from one sample sequenced in a study of low-dose radiotherapy and immunotherapy resistance in tumors. Time point noted: after trial treatment. Treatment: LDRT plus nivolumab, ipilimumab, low-dose cyclophosphamide and aspirin (RACIN trial). TCRs were amplified for 15 to 20 PCR cycles with a constant-region primer and V-primer adapter. Via MiXCR, TCRdb re-called the reads, giving one row per CDR3 protein. The sample yields roughly 50,000 distinct CDR3 sequences, approximately 35% seen once. The specimen was PBMCs, collected after low-dose radiotherapy plus immunotherapy. The receptors derive from a male donor with rectosigmoid adenocarcinoma.

This clonotype was detected ten times or more. The chain couples TRBV6-2 or TRBV6-3 to TRBJ2-5; TRBD1 is a possible D gene (6 bases). V was trimmed by 5 bases and J by 7 bases, leaving 11 bases between them. CDR1 and CDR2 from the germline V gene are MNHEY and SVGEGT. The CDR3 runs 12 residues. DNA of the CDR3: TGTGCCAGCAGTACAGGGTTTGGGACCCAGTACTTC. The encoded protein is CASSTGFGTQYF.

Worth noting for this clonotype: With only one base between it and a far larger clone, this is likely a read error. The chain has TRBV2 and TRBJ2-7, with TRBD2 matching 7 bases. CDR1 and CDR2 (germline): SNHLY, FYNNEI. This CDR3 is 17 amino acids long. V shed 8 bases, J shed 7 bases, and the junction held 23 bases outside the gene matches. The CDR3 bases are TGTGCCAGCGGGGGGGGAGGGAGGATAAGCTCCTACAATGAGCAGTACTTC. Translation: CASGGGGRISSYNEQYF.